This section outlines one T cell receptor (beta chain) sequence together with its context. The read terminates 3 residues ahead of where the CDR3 ends, so the germline J gene completes it. The data belong to a study of T cells in women clearing cervical HPV infection. For the study at large: Blood came at first lesion visit for cases, post-clearance for controls.

V dropped 6 bases and J dropped 5 bases, with 17 bases sitting between them. The CDR3 spans 14 residues. The germline V gene has CDR1 KGHSH and CDR2 LQKENI. Genomic DNA, averaging about 1,300 ng per sample, yielded TCR beta CDR3 via immunoSEQ. TCRdb's table, derived via immunoSEQ multiplex PCR, lists solely in-frame clones and lacks some. Recorded for this sample: more than 40,000 clones. The sequencing sample was made of blood buffy coat. This TCR was recovered from a woman aged 18 to 75 with a cervical HPV16 infection that either progressed to CIN3+ or cleared (not recorded which). V usage is TRBV18 and J usage is TRBJ2-7; D uncertain. The chain's CDR3 is CASSPSYPRDEQYF. Partial CDR3 DNA: TGTGCCAGCTCCCCATCGTACCCCCGGGACGAG.